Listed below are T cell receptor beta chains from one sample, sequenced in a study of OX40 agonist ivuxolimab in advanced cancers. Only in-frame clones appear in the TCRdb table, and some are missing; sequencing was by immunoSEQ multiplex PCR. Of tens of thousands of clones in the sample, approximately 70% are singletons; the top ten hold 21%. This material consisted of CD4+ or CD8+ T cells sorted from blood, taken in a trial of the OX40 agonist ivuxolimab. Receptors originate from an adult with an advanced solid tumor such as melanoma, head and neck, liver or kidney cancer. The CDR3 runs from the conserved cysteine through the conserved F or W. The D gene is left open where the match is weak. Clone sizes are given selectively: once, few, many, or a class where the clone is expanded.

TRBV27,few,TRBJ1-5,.,CASSYPGQPQHF,TGTGCCAGCAGTTATCCTGGACAGCCCCAGCATTTT
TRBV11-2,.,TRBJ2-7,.,CASENLYEQYF,TGTGCCAGCGAAAACCTCTACGAGCAGTACTTC
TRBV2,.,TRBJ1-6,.,CASSDIRGQGIGESPLHF,TGTGCCAGCAGTGACATACGAGGGCAGGGAATAGGGGAATCACCCCTCCACTTT
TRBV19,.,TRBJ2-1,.,CASSMSQNNEQFF,TGTGCCAGTAGTATGAGTCAGAACAATGAGCAGTTCTTC
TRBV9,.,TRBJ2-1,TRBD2,CASSVGGGVFVSSYNEQFF,TGTGCCAGCAGCGTAGGCGGGGGGGTTTTTGTTAGCTCCTACAATGAGCAGTTCTTC
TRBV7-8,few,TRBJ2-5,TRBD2,CASSPRGVAGGLEETQYF,TGTGCCAGCAGCCCGCGCGGAGTAGCGGGGGGGTTAGAAGAGACCCAGTACTTC
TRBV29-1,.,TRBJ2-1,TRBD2,CSVEGLTSGVGYNEQFF,TGCAGCGTTGAGGGGCTGACTAGCGGGGTTGGCTACAATGAGCAGTTCTTC
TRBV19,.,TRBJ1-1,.,CASQGPTEAFF,TGTGCCAGCCAGGGCCCCACTGAAGCTTTCTTT
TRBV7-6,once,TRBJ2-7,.,CASSLQSYEQYF,TGTGCCAGCAGCTTGCAGTCCTACGAGCAGTACTTC
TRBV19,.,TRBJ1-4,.,CASSIRGATNEKLFF,TGTGCCAGTAGTATAAGGGGTGCAACTAATGAAAAACTGTTTTTT
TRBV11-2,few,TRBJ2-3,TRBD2,CASSMGLAGPADTQYF,TGTGCCAGCAGCATGGGACTAGCGGGTCCCGCAGATACGCAGTATTTT
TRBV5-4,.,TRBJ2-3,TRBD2,CASSLGGGGAMGTDTQYF,TGTGCCAGCAGCTTGGGAGGCGGGGGGGCCATGGGCACAGATACGCAGTATTTT
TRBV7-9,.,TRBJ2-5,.,CASSRAGIQETQYF,TGTGCCAGCAGCCGGGCAGGTATCCAAGAGACCCAGTACTTC
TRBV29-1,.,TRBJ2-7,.,CSVVGGWYEQYF,TGCAGCGTTGTGGGGGGCTGGTACGAGCAGTACTTC
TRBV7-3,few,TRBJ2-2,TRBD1,CASSQQGVAGELFF,TGTGCCAGCAGCCAACAGGGGGTGGCCGGGGAGCTGTTTTTT
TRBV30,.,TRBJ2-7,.,CAWSDMWSGRFYEQYF,TGTGCCTGGAGTGATATGTGGAGCGGTCGGTTTTACGAGCAGTACTTC
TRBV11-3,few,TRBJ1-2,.,CASSLGGYYTF,TGTGCCAGCAGCTTAGGGGGGTACTACACCTTC
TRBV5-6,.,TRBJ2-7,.,CASSLVQGPYEQYF,TGTGCCAGCAGCTTGGTCCAGGGGCCCTACGAGCAGTACTTC
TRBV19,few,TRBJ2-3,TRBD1,CASSPTPGTGYTDTQYF,TGTGCCAGTAGCCCAACACCCGGGACAGGGTACACAGATACGCAGTATTTT
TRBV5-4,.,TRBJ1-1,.,CASTWVGATEAFF,TGTGCCAGCACCTGGGTAGGGGCTACTGAAGCTTTCTTT
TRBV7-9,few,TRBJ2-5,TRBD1,CASSPSGQPQETQYF,TGTGCCAGCAGCCCCTCGGGACAGCCCCAAGAGACCCAGTACTTC
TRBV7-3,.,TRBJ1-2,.,CASSSQGNYGYTF,TGTGCCAGCAGCTCACAGGGAAACTATGGCTACACCTTC
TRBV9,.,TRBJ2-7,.,CASSSQDRSYEQYF,TGTGCCAGCAGCTCACAGGACAGATCCTACGAGCAGTACTTC
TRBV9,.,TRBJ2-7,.,CASSPTRDTDDEQYF,TGTGCCAGCAGCCCCACCCGAGACACGGATGACGAGCAGTACTTC
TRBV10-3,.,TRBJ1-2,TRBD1,CAISVSKGQQFYGYTF,TGTGCCATCAGTGTAAGTAAGGGACAGCAGTTTTATGGCTACACCTTC
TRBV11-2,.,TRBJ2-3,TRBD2,CASSGTSGGTSGTQYF,TGTGCCAGCAGCGGTACTAGCGGGGGGACGTCGGGTACGCAGTATTTT
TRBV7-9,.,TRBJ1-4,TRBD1,CASSYDMGQGGIDEKLFF,TGTGCCAGCAGCTATGATATGGGGCAGGGGGGCATTGATGAAAAACTGTTTTTT
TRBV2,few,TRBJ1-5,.,CASLPTGQSNQPQHF,TGTGCCAGCCTCCCCACCGGGCAAAGCAATCAGCCCCAGCATTTT
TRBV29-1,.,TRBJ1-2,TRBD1,CSVDPLQGSYGYTF,TGCAGCGTTGACCCCTTACAGGGGAGCTATGGCTACACCTTC
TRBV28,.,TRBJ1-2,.,CASSLGGGYTF,TGTGCCAGCAGTTTGGGGGGCGGCTACACCTTC
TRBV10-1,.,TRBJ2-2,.,CASSGWGREFPGELFF,TGCGCCAGCAGTGGTTGGGGCAGGGAGTTCCCCGGGGAGCTGTTTTTT
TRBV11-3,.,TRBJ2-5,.,CASSPPRETQYF,TGTGCCAGCAGCCCCCCCCGGGAGACCCAGTACTTC
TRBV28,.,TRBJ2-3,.,CASQNPRGPTDTQYF,TGTGCCAGCCAGAATCCCCGGGGACCCACAGATACGCAGTATTTT
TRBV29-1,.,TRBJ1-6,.,CSVEGGLSPLHF,TGCAGCGTTGAAGGTGGGCTGTCACCCCTCCACTTT
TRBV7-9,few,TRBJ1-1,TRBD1,CASRGQGNAEAFF,TGTGCCAGCCGTGGACAGGGGAACGCTGAAGCTTTCTTT
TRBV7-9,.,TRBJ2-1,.,CASSFPGTHNEQFF,TGTGCCAGCAGCTTCCCCGGCACACACAATGAGCAGTTCTTC
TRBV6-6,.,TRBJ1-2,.,CASSYGQHYGYTF,TGTGCCAGCAGTTACGGACAGCACTATGGCTACACCTTC
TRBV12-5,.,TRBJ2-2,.,CASGLVWGGELFF,TGTGCTAGTGGTTTGGTATGGGGCGGGGAGCTGTTTTTT
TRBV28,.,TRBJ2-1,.,CASSLYGYSRDEQFF,TGTGCCAGCAGTTTATATGGTTACAGTAGGGATGAGCAGTTCTTC
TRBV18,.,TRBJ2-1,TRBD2,CASSPPYAGGDNEQFF,TGTGCCAGCTCACCACCATACGCGGGGGGAGACAATGAGCAGTTCTTC
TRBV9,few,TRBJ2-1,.,CASSVRGGRDEQFF,TGTGCCAGCAGCGTACGAGGGGGGCGCGATGAGCAGTTCTTC
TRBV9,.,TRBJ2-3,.,CASSLEATDTQYF,TGTGCCAGCAGCCTAGAGGCGACAGATACGCAGTATTTT
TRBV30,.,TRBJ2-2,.,CAASSNTGELFF,TGTGCCGCTTCATCGAACACCGGGGAGCTGTTTTTT
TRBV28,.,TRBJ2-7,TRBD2,CASSSPIAGGPYEQYF,TGTGCCAGCAGTTCTCCAATAGCGGGGGGGCCCTACGAGCAGTACTTC
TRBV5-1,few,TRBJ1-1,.,CASWETGNTEAFF,TGCGCCAGCTGGGAAACAGGTAACACTGAAGCTTTCTTT